Reported below is one TCR beta chain. The sample has other DNA sequences that encode this CDR3 too. Profiled with immunoSEQ multiplex PCR; TCRdb holds only in-frame clones, not every one. The sample shows over 400,000 clones, almost 80% of them seen only once. This entry is derived from a study of shared clonotypes between healthy human individuals. Across the study: Aged 18 to 49, the donors were a couple of women and a few men.

Adult Caucasians living in Nashville, Tennessee made up all of the donors. Trimming cost V 3 bases and J 5 bases; bases outside gene matches: 3. This CDR3 is built from 14 residues. CDR1 is SGHVS and CDR2 is FQNEAQ in the germline V gene. This TCR was recovered from a woman between 35 and 50 years old in good health. Some clones in this sample may be carry-over from other donors' samples. Sequencing was carried out using PBMCs. The rearrangement links TRBV7-8 to TRBJ1-5; 8 bases are a match to TRBD1. CDR3 in amino acids: CASSFRDRYQPQHF. The CDR3 DNA sequence: TGTGCCAGCAGCTTTCGGGACAGGTATCAGCCCCAGCATTTT.